These 12 T cell receptor beta chains originate from one sample sequenced in a study of immune cell composition in non-small cell lung cancer. The normal lung sample lay at least 3 cm, and maximally far, from the tumour. Assay: immunoSEQ multiplex PCR; the TCRdb copy retains only in-frame clones and omits some. The sample lists 1,500 to 2,500 clones, 72% occurring once. Sequencing was done on a sample of non-adjacent lung tissue. These receptors were obtained from a human donor with non-small cell lung cancer.

The V and J genes are TRBV27 and TRBJ1-6, with no clear D. The ends were cut back, 3 bases at V and 5 bases at J, with 5 bases in the middle. CDR1 and CDR2 from the germline V gene are MNHEY and SMNVEV (reference sequence). The CDR3 loop spans 13 amino acids. Written as DNA, the CDR3 is TGTGCCAGCAGTTTGCGTCATAATTCACCCCTCCACTTT. Translating it yields CASSLRHNSPLHF.

This clone was seen a handful of times. The rearrangement uses TRBV6-1 and TRBJ2-1; 8 nucleotides line up with TRBD2. The CDR3 is 13 residues long. Germline V gene lookup returns CDR1 MNHNS and CDR2 SASEGT. V lost 1 base and J lost 15; bases outside the gene matches: 8. The CDR3 sequence is CASSEGRGGLLFF. The CDR3 DNA reads as TGTGCCAGCAGTGAAGGACGGGGGGGCCTACTGTTCTTC.

This clone has just a few counts. The chain couples TRBV5-6 to TRBJ2-7; a weak D match, TRBD2 (6 bases). The ends were cut back, 4 bases at V and 5 bases at J, with 22 bases in the middle. The CDR3 is 16 amino acids. Germline lookup yields CDR1 SGHDT and CDR2 YYEEEE. The CDR3 reads CASSPGGHSVVHEQYF. The CDR3 nucleotides are TGTGCCAGCAGCCCCGGAGGGCATTCCGTAGTCCACGAGCAGTACTTC.

The CDR3 spells CASSFMRGRYGYTF. The CDR3 coding sequence is TGTGCCAGCAGCTTTATGAGGGGGCGATATGGCTACACCTTC. The V gene is TRBV5-4, the J gene TRBJ1-2; 7 positions match TRBD1. This CDR3 comprises 14 residues. The germline V gene encodes CDR1 SGHNT and CDR2 YYREEE (reference sequence). V lost 2 bases, J lost 5 bases, and 6 bases stayed unmatched.

The chain combines TRBV28 with TRBJ1-2, with 12 bases that match TRBD1. CDR3 length: 20 amino acids. Trimming removed 4 bases from V and 6 bases from J; junction bases left unmatched: 21. The germline CDR1 and CDR2 sequences are MDHEN and SYDVKM. The CDR3 protein is CASSSSTVFGTGGAWDGYTF. In DNA form, the CDR3 reads TGTGCCAGCAGTTCCTCGACGGTCTTCGGGACAGGGGGCGCCTGGGATGGCTACACCTTC.

The chain is built from TRBV11-3 and TRBJ1-5, with 7 bases aligning to TRBD1. Germline V gives CDR1 SGHNT, CDR2 YENEEA. V lost 5 bases and J lost 6; bases outside the gene matches: 10. CDR3 size: 15 residues. CDR3 region: CASSPLTGSTQPQHF. The CDR3 coding sequence is TGTGCCAGCAGCCCACTGACAGGGAGTACTCAGCCCCAGCATTTT.

This CDR3 is CASSVGGDSYEQYF. The CDR3 DNA reads TGTGCCAGCAGCGTAGGGGGGGACTCCTACGAGCAGTACTTC. The chain carries TRBV9 and TRBJ2-7; the D gene is possibly TRBD2 (6 bases). V was shortened by 0 bases and J by 0 bases, with 7 bases between the two germline ends. Looked up from germline, CDR1 is SGDLS and CDR2 is YYNGEE. The CDR3 has 14 amino acids.

The rearrangement uses TRBV13 and TRBJ1-2; D not resolved. The CDR3 spans 14 residues. The germline V gene has CDR1 PRHDT and CDR2 FYEKMQ (reference sequence). The V and J ends lost 0 bases and 7 bases respectively, with 12 bases between them. DNA of the CDR3: TGTGCCAGCAGCTTAGGCCGAAGGAGCGGTGGCTACACCTTC. The encoded protein is CASSLGRRSGGYTF.

The rearrangement links TRBV27 to TRBJ2-3, with TRBD2 identical over 7 bases. The CDR3 sequence is 14 residues long. The germline V gene has CDR1 MNHEY and CDR2 SMNVEV (reference sequence). J lost 4 bases, V lost 7 bases, and 8 bases had no gene match. The CDR3 reads CASTNWGGADTQYF. CDR3 nucleotide sequence: TGTGCCAGCACCAACTGGGGAGGGGCAGATACGCAGTATTTT.

The genes are TRBV19 and TRBJ2-7; possibly TRBD1 for D (5 bases). The germline CDR1 and CDR2 sequences are LNHDA and SQIVND (reference sequence). CDR3 length: 14 residues. V lost 5 bases, J lost 3 bases, and 14 bases lay in between. The CDR3 here is CASSSRQGHYEQYF. The CDR3 nucleotides are TGTGCCAGTAGTTCTAGGCAGGGTCACTACGAGCAGTACTTC.

The chain combines TRBV7-9 with TRBJ2-2; D might be TRBD1 (5 bases). CDR3 length: 14 residues. Deletions cut 5 bases from V and 4 bases from J, with 11 bases between. Germline CDR1 reads SEHNR; CDR2 reads FQNEAQ (reference sequence). CDR3 coding DNA: TGTGCCAGCAGCACGTCAGGGTTCACCGGGGAGCTGTTTTTT. Translation gives CASSTSGFTGELFF.

By share, this clone ranks as large (0.1 to 1%). The gene calls are TRBV6-5 and TRBJ1-5; no firm D call. The V end lost 0 bases, the J end lost 10 bases, and 10 bases lay between the germline ends. Germline V lookup: CDR1 MNHEY, CDR2 SVGAGI. The CDR3 contains 13 residues. CDR3 region: CASSYSPAGPQHF. As DNA, the CDR3 is TGTGCCAGCAGTTACTCCCCGGCGGGACCCCAGCATTTT.